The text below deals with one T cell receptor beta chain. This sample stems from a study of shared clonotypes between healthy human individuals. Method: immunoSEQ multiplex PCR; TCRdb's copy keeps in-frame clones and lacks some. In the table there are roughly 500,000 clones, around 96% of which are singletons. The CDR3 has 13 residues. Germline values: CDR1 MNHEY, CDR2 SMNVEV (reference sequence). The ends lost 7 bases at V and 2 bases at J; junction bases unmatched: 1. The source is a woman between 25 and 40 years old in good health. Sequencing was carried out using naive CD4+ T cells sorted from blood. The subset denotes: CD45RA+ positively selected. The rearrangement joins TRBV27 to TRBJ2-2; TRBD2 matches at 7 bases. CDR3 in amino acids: CASKRENTGELFF. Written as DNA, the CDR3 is TGTGCCAGCAAGCGGGAAAACACCGGGGAGCTGTTTTTT.